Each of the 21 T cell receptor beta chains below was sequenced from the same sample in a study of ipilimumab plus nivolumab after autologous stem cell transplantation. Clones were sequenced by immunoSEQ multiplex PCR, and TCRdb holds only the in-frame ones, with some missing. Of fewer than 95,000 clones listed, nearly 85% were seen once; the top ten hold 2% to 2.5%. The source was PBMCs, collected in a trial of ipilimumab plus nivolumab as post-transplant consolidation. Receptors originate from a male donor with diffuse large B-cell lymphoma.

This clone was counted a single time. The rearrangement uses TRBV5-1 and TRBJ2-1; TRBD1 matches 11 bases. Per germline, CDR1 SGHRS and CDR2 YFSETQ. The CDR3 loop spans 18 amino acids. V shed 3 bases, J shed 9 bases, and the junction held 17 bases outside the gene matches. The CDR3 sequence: CASSSTSYGQGAMAEQFF. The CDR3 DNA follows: TGCGCCAGCAGCTCAACTTCCTACGGACAGGGGGCGATGGCTGAGCAGTTCTTC.

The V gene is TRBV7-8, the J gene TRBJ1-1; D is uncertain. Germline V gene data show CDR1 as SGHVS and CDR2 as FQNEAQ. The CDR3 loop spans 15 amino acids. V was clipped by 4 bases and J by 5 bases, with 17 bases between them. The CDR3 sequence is CASSSGVGVRTEAFF. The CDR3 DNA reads TGTGCCAGCAGCTCCGGCGTTGGGGTTAGAACTGAAGCTTTCTTT.

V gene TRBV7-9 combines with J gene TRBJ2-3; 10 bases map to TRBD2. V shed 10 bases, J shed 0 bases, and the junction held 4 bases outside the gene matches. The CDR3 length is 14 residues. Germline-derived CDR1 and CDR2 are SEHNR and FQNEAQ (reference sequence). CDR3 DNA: TGTGCCATTGGACTAGCGGTTAGCACAGATACGCAGTATTTT. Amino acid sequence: CAIGLAVSTDTQYF.

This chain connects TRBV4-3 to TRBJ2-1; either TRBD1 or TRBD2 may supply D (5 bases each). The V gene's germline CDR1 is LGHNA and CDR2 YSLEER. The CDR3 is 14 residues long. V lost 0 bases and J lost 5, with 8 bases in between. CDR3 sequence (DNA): TGCGCCAGCAGCCAAGAAGAGGGGAACAATGAGCAGTTCTTC. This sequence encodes CASSQEEGNNEQFF.

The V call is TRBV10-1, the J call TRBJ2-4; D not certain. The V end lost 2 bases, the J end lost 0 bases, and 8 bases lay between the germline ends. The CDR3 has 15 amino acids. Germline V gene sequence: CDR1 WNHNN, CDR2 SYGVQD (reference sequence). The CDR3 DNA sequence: TGCGCCAGCAGTGAGAGGATAGGAGCCAAAAACATTCAGTACTTC. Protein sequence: CASSERIGAKNIQYF.

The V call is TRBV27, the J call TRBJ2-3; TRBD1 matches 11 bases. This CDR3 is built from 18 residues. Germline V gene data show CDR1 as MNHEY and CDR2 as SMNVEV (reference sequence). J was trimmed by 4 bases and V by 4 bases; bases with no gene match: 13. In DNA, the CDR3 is TGTGCCAGCAGTTCTGGGACAGGGGGTGCGGGGGTCCCAGATACGCAGTATTTT. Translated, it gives CASSSGTGGAGVPDTQYF.

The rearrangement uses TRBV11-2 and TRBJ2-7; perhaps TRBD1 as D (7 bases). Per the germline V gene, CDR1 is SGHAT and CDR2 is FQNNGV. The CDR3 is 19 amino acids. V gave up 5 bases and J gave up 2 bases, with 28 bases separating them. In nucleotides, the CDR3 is TGTGCCAGCAGCCCTACCCGCCGCGGGACAGCTCCTTTCCCCTACGAGCAGTACTTC. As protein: CASSPTRRGTAPFPYEQYF.

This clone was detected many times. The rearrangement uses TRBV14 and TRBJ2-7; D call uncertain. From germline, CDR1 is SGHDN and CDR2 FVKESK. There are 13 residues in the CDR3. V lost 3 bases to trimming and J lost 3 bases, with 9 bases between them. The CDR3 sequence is CASSQYGSYEQYF. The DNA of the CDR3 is TGTGCCAGCAGCCAGTACGGAAGCTACGAGCAGTACTTC.

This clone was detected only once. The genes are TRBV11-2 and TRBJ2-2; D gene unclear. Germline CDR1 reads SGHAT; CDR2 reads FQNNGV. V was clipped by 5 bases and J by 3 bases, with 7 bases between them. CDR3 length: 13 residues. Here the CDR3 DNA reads TGTGCCAGCAGCCTTCGGTACACCGGGGAGCTGTTTTTT. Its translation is CASSLRYTGELFF.

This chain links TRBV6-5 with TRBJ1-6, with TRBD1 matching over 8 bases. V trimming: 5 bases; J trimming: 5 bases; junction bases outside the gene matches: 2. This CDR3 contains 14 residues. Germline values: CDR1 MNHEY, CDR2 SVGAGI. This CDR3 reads CASSRGQDNSPLHF. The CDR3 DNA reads TGTGCCAGCAGTAGGGGACAGGATAATTCACCCCTCCACTTT.

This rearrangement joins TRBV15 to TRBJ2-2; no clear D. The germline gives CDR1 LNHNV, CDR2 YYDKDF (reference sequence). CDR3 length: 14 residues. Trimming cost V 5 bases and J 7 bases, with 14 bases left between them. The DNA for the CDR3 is TGTGCCACCAGCCGGAGAGCAGGCGGCGGGGAGCTGTTTTTT. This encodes CATSRRAGGGELFF.

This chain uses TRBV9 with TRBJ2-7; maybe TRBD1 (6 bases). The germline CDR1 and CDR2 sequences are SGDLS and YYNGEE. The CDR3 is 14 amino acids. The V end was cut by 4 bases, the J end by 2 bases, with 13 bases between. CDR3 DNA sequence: TGTGCCAGCAGCCCAGGGGACGGGACCTACGAGCAGTACTTC. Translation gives CASSPGDGTYEQYF.

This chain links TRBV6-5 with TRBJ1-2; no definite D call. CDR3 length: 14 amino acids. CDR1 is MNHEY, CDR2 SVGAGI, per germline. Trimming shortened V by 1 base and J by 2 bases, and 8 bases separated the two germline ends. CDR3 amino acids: CASSYYRGNYGYTF. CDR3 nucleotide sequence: TGTGCCAGCAGTTACTATCGGGGAAACTATGGCTACACCTTC.

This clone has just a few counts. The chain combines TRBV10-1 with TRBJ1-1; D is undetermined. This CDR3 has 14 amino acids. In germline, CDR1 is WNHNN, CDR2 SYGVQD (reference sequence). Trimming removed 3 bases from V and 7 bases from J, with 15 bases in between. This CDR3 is CASSDEGPWNEAFF. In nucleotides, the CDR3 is TGCGCCAGCAGTGATGAGGGTCCTTGGAATGAAGCTTTCTTT.

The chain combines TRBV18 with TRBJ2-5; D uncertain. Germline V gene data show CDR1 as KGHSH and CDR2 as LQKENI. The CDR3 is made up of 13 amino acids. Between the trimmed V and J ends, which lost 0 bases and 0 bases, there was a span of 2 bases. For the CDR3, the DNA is TGTGCCAGCTCACCACCGTACCAAGAGACCCAGTACTTC. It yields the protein CASSPPYQETQYF.

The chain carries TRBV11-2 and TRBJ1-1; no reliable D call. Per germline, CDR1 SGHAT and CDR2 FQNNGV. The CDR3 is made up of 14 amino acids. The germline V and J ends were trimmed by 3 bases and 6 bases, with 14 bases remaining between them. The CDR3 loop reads CASSLRLGLAEAFF. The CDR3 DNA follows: TGTGCCAGCAGCTTGCGTCTGGGGTTGGCTGAAGCTTTCTTT.

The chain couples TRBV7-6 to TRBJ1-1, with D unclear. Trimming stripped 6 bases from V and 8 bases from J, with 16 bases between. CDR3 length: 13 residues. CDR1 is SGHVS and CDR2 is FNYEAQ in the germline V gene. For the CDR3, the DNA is TGTGCCAGCAGTTACCGGTCCCGTCGAGAAGCTTTCTTT. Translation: CASSYRSRREAFF.

Here the CDR3 reads CASSSLRGSTDTQYF. The CDR3 region has the DNA TGTGCCAGCAGTTCGCTGCGGGGGAGCACAGATACGCAGTATTTT. The chain employs TRBV27 and TRBJ2-3; 7 bases fit TRBD2. J gave up 0 bases and V 4 bases, and 4 bases lay outside the gene matches. Germline V lookup: CDR1 MNHEY, CDR2 SMNVEV (reference sequence). The CDR3 has 15 residues.

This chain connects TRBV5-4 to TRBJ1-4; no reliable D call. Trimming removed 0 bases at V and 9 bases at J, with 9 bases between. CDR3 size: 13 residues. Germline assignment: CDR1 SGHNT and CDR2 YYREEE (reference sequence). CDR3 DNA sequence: TGTGCCAGCAGCTTGGGCAGCCGGCAAAAACTGTTTTTT. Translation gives CASSLGSRQKLFF.

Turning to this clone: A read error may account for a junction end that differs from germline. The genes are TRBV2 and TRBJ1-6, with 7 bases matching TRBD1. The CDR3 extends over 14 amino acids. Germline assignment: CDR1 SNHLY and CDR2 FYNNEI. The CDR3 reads CASSEARMGTALNF. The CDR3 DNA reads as TGTGCCAGCAGTGAAGCCCGGATGGGGACAGCGTTGAATTTT.

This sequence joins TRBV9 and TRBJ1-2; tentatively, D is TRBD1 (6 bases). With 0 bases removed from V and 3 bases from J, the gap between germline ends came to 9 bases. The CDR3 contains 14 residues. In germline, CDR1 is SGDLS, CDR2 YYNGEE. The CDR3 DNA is TGTGCCAGCAGCGTAGAGCAGGGGTACTATGGCTACACCTTC. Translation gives CASSVEQGYYGYTF. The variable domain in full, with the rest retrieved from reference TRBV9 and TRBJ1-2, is DSGVTQTPKHLITATGQRVTLRCSPRSGDLSVYWYQQSLDQGLQFLIQYYNGEERAKGNILERFSAQQFPDLHSELNLSSLELGDSALYFCASSVEQGYYGYTFGSGTRLTVV.